A single sample gave rise to the 18 T cell receptor beta chains below, sequenced in a study of blood T cell repertoires in COVID-19. The method was immunoSEQ multiplex PCR; TCRdb's version includes in-frame clones alone and lacks a portion of them. Of fewer than 400,000 clones in the sample, roughly 86% were seen once. Sample: peripheral blood. The origin of the receptors is a woman aged 25-40 years with COVID-19, enrolled during active disease.

The chain links TRBV25-1 to TRBJ2-3; perhaps TRBD2 as D (5 bases). Germline V gene data show CDR1 as MGHDK and CDR2 as SYGVNS. Trimming left V 4 bases short and J 8 bases short, with 22 bases between. The CDR3 has 16 residues. DNA of the CDR3: TGTGCCAGCAGTGCCGGACTCGGTGGGATAAGTGGTACGCAGTATTTT. Its protein product is CASSAGLGGISGTQYF.

This chain joins TRBV28 and TRBJ2-7, with TRBD2 identical over 8 bases. J gave up 3 bases and V 5 bases, and 9 bases lay outside the gene matches. CDR1 is MDHEN and CDR2 is SYDVKM in the germline V gene. This CDR3 contains 15 residues. CDR3 sequence: CASSHPGRGGYEQYV. The CDR3 region has the DNA TGTGCCAGCAGTCATCCCGGACGGGGGGGCTACGAGCAGTACGTC.

This clone was counted a few times. The chain recombines TRBV9 with TRBJ1-3; TRBD1 is a possible D gene (5 bases). Trimming removed 3 bases at V and 0 bases at J, with 16 bases between. This CDR3 has 17 residues. CDR1 and CDR2 (germline): SGDLS, YYNGEE. The CDR3 spells CASSGWAGGYSGNTIYF. The CDR3 DNA reads TGTGCCAGCAGCGGGTGGGCCGGGGGTTACTCTGGAAACACCATATATTTT.

This chain joins TRBV19 and TRBJ1-4; 10 bases are shared with TRBD1. CDR3 length equals 17 residues. With V trimmed by 4 bases and J by 6 bases, 11 bases remained unmatched. From germline, CDR1 is LNHDA and CDR2 SQIVND (reference sequence). The CDR3 loop reads CASSRPTGGNVDEKLFF. In DNA form, the CDR3 reads TGTGCCAGTAGTAGACCGACAGGGGGCAACGTAGATGAAAAACTGTTTTTT.

This rearrangement joins TRBV6-5 to TRBJ1-6; TRBD1 might be the D (5 bases). CDR1 MNHEY and CDR2 SVGAGI come from the germline V gene. The V end was cut by 6 bases, the J end by 15 bases, with 21 bases between. This CDR3 spans 14 amino acids. CDR3 nucleotide sequence: TGTGCCAGCAGCCTCGGGGACTCCCCAAGTGTCCTCCACTTT. It specifies CASSLGDSPSVLHF.

CDR3 residues: CASSLGGPGDTQYF. DNA for the CDR3: TGCGCCAGCAGCTTGGGGGGGCCTGGAGATACGCAGTATTTT. The chain is built from TRBV5-1 and TRBJ2-3; tentative D call: TRBD1 (6 bases). The V end lost 0 bases, the J end lost 5 bases, and 10 bases lay between the germline ends. The CDR3 contains 14 residues. Germline V gene sequence: CDR1 SGHRS, CDR2 YFSETQ.

The chain joins TRBV2 to TRBJ1-3; D is unclear. Germline CDR1 and CDR2: SNHLY and FYNNEI. Trimming removed 8 bases at V and 0 bases at J, with 11 bases between. The CDR3 has 14 residues. The CDR3 coding sequence is TGTGCCAGCGGCGACCCAGGCTCTGGAAACACCATATATTTT. It encodes CASGDPGSGNTIYF.

The chain uses TRBV5-1 and TRBJ2-3; the match to TRBD2 covers 7 bases. CDR3 size: 17 residues. Germline V gene sequence: CDR1 SGHRS, CDR2 YFSETQ. V lost 4 bases to trimming and J lost 2 bases; unmatched junction nucleotides: 13. CDR3 loop: CASSRSIGGGVTDTQYF. The CDR3, as DNA: TGCGCCAGCAGCAGGTCGATCGGCGGGGGAGTCACAGATACGCAGTATTTT.

Points on this clone: The same CDR3 is also encoded by other DNA sequences in this sample. The chain links TRBV15 to TRBJ1-5; D is possibly TRBD1 (5 bases). From germline, CDR1 is LNHNV and CDR2 YYDKDF (reference sequence). V dropped 5 bases and J dropped 4 bases, with 12 bases sitting between them. This CDR3 has 14 amino acids. CDR3 loop: CATSRGQGNQPQHF. The CDR3 DNA follows: TGTGCCACCAGCCGCGGTCAGGGTAATCAGCCCCAGCATTTT.

This sequence joins TRBV5-6 and TRBJ1-2, with TRBD1 matching 10 bases. Germline CDR1 is SGHDT and CDR2 is YYEEEE. With V trimmed by 4 bases and J by 2 bases, 8 bases remained unmatched. The CDR3 loop spans 16 amino acids. CDR3 in DNA: TGTGCCAGCAGCACAGGACAGGGGGTCTTCAACTATGGCTACACCTTC. It codes for CASSTGQGVFNYGYTF.

The chain recombines TRBV30 with TRBJ2-5; 12 bases fit TRBD2. The junction had 9 bases not matched to a gene; V was cut back by 2 bases and J by 5 bases. From germline, CDR1 is GTSNPN and CDR2 SVGIG (reference sequence). CDR3 length equals 16 residues. The CDR3 spells CAWSRSSGGAAETQYF. DNA of the CDR3: TGTGCCTGGAGTCGGTCTAGCGGGGGGGCCGCGGAGACCCAGTACTTC.

This clone was recorded once. The chain couples TRBV7-8 to TRBJ2-7; D unclear. This CDR3 has 15 amino acids. CDR1 SGHVS and CDR2 FQNEAQ come from the germline V gene. The V end was cut by 5 bases, the J end by 9 bases, with 23 bases between. The CDR3: CASSLTEEFVLWQYF. Written as DNA, the CDR3 is TGTGCCAGCAGCCTGACCGAGGAGTTCGTCCTATGGCAGTACTTC.

This chain connects TRBV7-2 to TRBJ2-7, with TRBD2 matching over 8 bases. CDR3 length equals 14 residues. Germline CDR1 reads SGHTA; CDR2 reads FQGNSA. The V segment lost 3 bases and the J segment 1 base; nucleotides outside the gene matches: 2. CDR3 nucleotide sequence: TGTGCCAGCAGCTTCGGCGGGGGGTCCTACGAGCAGTACTTC. This translates into CASSFGGGSYEQYF.

This clone has only one observation. V usage is TRBV4-3 and J usage is TRBJ2-2, with a weak D call TRBD1 (6 bases). The ends were cut back, 2 bases at V and 9 bases at J, with 22 bases in the middle. Germline CDR1 is LGHNA and CDR2 is YSLEER. The CDR3 has 17 amino acids. In DNA, the CDR3 is TGCGCCAGCAGCCAATGGGTCCGGGACAACCCCCCCCGGGAGCTGTTTTTT. The encoded protein is CASSQWVRDNPPRELFF.

The rearrangement joins TRBV7-2 to TRBJ2-7; TRBD1 matches 7 bases. V dropped 6 bases and J dropped 0; count of bases not matched to a gene: 8. The CDR3 sequence is 15 residues long. Looked up from germline, CDR1 is SGHTA and CDR2 is FQGNSA. The CDR3 coding sequence is TGTGCCAGCAGTTTTCTGGGGACAGTCTCCTACGAGCAGTACTTC. It translates to CASSFLGTVSYEQYF.

This chain joins TRBV27 and TRBJ1-2; 9 bases match TRBD1. The CDR3 sequence is 17 residues long. With V trimmed by 5 bases and J by 3 bases, 13 bases remained unmatched. Germline V gene sequence: CDR1 MNHEY, CDR2 SMNVEV (reference sequence). CDR3 residues: CASSPMGQGVFDYGYTF. CDR3 DNA sequence: TGTGCCAGCAGTCCAATGGGACAGGGAGTATTTGACTATGGCTACACCTTC.

The chain combines TRBV6-5 with TRBJ2-3, with 8 bases matching TRBD2. With V trimmed by 4 bases and J by 12 bases, 15 bases remained unmatched. Germline CDR1 and CDR2: MNHEY and SVGAGI. The CDR3 consists of 15 residues. The CDR3 DNA sequence: TGTGCCAGCAGTTCCGGGGGGGCTAGCGCAAGGAACCAGTATTTT. This codes for CASSSGGASARNQYF.

The V and J genes are TRBV4-3 and TRBJ1-4; no definite D call. V was shortened by 0 bases and J by 7 bases, with 15 bases between the two germline ends. This CDR3 has 16 amino acids. Germline loops: CDR1 LGHNA, CDR2 YSLEER. CDR3 region: CASSQDPASAGEKLFF. The CDR3 DNA is TGCGCCAGCAGCCAAGACCCCGCGAGTGCGGGTGAAAAACTGTTTTTT.